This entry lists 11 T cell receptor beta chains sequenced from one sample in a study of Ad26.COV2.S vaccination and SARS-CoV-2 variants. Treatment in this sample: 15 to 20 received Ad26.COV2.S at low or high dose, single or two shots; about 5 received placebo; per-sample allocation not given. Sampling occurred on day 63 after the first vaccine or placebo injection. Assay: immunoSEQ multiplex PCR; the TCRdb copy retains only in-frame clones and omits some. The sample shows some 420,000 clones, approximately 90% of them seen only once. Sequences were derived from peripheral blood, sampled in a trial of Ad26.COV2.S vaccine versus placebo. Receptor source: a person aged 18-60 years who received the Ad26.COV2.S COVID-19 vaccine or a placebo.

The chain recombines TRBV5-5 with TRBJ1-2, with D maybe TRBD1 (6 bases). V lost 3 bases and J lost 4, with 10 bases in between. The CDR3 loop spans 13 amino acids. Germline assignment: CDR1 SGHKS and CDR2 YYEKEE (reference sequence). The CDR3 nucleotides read TGTGCCAGCAGCTGGGAGGGGGGCTATGGCTACACCTTC. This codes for CASSWEGGYGYTF. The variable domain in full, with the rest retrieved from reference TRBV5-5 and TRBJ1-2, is DAGVTQSPTHLIKTRGQQVTLRCSPISGHKSVSWYQQVLGQGPQFIFQYYEKEERGRGNFPDRFSARQFPNYSSELNVNALLLGDSALYLCASSWEGGYGYTFGSGTRLTVV.

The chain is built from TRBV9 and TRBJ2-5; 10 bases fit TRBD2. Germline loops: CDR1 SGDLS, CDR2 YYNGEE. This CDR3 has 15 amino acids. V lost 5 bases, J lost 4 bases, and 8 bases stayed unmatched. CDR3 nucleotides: TGTGCCAGCAGTCTTAGCGGGGGGCCGGCAGAGACCCAGTACTTC. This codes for CASSLSGGPAETQYF.

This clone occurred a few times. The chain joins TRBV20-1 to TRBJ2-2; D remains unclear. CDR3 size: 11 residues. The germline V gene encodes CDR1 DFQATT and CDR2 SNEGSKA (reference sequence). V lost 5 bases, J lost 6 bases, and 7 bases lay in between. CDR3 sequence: CSAQRPGELFF. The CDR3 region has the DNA TGCAGTGCTCAGCGTCCCGGGGAGCTGTTTTTT.

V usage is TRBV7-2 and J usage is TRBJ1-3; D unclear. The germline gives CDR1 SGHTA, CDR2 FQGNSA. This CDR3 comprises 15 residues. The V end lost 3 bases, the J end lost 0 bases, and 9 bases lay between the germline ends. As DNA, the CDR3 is TGTGCCAGCAGCTTGGACGGAAACTCTGGAAACACCATATATTTT. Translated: CASSLDGNSGNTIYF.

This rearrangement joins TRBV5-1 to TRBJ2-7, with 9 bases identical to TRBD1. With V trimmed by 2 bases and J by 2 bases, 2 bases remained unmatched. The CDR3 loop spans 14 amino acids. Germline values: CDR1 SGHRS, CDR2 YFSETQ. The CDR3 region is CASSLQGAPYEQYF. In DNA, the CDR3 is TGCGCCAGCAGCTTACAGGGGGCTCCCTACGAGCAGTACTTC.

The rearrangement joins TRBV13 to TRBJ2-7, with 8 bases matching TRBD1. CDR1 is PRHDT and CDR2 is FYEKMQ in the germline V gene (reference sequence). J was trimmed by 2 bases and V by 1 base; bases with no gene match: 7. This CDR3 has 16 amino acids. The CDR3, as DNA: TGTGCCAGCAGCTTAGAACGGACAGGGATTCCCTACGAGCAGTACTTC. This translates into CASSLERTGIPYEQYF.

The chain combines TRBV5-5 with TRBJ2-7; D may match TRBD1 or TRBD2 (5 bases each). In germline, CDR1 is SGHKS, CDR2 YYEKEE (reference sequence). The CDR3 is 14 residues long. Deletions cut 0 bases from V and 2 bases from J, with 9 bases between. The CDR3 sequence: CASSLGGFTYEQYF. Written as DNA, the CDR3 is TGTGCCAGCAGCTTGGGGGGGTTTACCTACGAGCAGTACTTC. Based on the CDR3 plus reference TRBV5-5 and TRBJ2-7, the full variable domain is DAGVTQSPTHLIKTRGQQVTLRCSPISGHKSVSWYQQVLGQGPQFIFQYYEKEERGRGNFPDRFSARQFPNYSSELNVNALLLGDSALYLCASSLGGFTYEQYFGPGTRLTVT.

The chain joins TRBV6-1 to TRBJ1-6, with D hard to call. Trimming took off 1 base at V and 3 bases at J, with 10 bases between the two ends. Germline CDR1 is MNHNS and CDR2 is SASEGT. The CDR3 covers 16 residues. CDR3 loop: CASSEVPGFYNSPLHF. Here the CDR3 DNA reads TGTGCCAGCAGTGAAGTACCGGGATTCTATAATTCACCCCTCCACTTT.

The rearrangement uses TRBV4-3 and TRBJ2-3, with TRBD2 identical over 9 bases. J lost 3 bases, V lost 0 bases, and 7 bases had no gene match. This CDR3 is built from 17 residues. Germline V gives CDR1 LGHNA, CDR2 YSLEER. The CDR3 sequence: CASSQDVGGGVTDTQYF. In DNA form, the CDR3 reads TGCGCCAGCAGCCAAGATGTGGGCGGGGGGGTTACAGATACGCAGTATTTT.

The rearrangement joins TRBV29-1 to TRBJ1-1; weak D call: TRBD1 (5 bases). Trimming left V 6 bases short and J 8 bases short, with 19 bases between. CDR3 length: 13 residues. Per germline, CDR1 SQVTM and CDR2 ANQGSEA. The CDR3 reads CSVPNRDFDEAFF. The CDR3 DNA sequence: TGCAGCGTCCCAAACCGGGACTTTGACGAAGCTTTCTTT.

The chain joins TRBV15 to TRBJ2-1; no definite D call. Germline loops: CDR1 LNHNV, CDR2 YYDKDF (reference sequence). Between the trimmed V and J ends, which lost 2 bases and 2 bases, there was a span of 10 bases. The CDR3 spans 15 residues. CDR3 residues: CATSRLAAPYNEQFF. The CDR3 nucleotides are TGTGCCACCAGCAGATTAGCCGCCCCCTACAATGAGCAGTTCTTC.